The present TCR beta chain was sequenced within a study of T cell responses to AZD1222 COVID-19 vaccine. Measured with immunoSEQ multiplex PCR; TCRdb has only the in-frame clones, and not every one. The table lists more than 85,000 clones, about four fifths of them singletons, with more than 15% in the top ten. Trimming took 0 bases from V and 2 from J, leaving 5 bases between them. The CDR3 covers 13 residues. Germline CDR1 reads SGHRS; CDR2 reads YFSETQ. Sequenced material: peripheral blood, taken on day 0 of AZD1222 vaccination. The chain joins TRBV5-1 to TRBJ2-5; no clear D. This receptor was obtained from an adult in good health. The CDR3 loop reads CASSLAEQETQYF. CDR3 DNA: TGCGCCAGCAGCTTGGCAGAACAAGAGACCCAGTACTTC.